The clone carrying this T cell receptor (beta chain) was recorded a few times. V gave up 4 bases and J gave up 2 bases, with 9 bases separating them. Germline CDR1 SEHNR, CDR2 FQNEAQ (reference sequence). This CDR3 is built from 14 residues. This sample is drawn from a study of blood T cell repertoires in COVID-19. Clones were sequenced by immunoSEQ multiplex PCR, and TCRdb holds only the in-frame ones, with some missing. The sample records approximately 270,000 clones, over 85% being singletons. This TCR was recovered from a woman aged 55-70 years who had recovered from COVID-19. The sample was PBMCs or T cells enriched from blood (not recorded which). The chain joins TRBV7-9 to TRBJ1-5; D gene unclear. The CDR3 protein is CASSSLEGNQPQHF. CDR3 nucleotide sequence: TGTGCCAGCAGCTCGCTCGAGGGCAATCAGCCCCAGCATTTT.